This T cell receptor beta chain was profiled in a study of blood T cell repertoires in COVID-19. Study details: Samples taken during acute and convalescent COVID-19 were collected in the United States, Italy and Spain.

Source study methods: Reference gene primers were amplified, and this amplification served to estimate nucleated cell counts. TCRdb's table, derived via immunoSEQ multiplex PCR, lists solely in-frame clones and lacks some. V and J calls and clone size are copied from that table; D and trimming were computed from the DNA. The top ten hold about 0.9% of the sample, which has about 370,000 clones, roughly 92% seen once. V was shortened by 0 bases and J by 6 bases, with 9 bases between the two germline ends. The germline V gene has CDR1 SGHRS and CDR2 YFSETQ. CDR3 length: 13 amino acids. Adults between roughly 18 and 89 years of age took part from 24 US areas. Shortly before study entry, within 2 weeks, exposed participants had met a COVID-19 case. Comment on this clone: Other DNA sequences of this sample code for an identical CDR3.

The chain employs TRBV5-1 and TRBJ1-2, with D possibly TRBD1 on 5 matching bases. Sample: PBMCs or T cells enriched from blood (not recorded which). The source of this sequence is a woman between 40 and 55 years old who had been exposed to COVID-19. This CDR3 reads CASSLGGGNGYTF. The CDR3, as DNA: TGCGCCAGCAGCTTGGGCGGGGGGAATGGCTACACCTTC.